This is a list of T cell receptor beta chains from one sample in a study of T cells in Graves' hyperthyroidism and ophthalmopathy. TCRdb re-analysed the multiplex PCR reads in MiXCR, keeping a single row per CDR3 protein. The sample has about 300,000 distinct CDR3 sequences, about 25% seen once. The sample was blood. The origin of the receptors is a man aged 40-49 years with Graves' hyperthyroidism that later progressed to Graves' ophthalmopathy. CDR3s include the opening cysteine and the closing phenylalanine or tryptophan. Fields, in order: CDR3 DNA, CDR3 protein, clone size, V gene, D gene, J gene. D genes are given only for firm matches. Clone size is stated in some rows and not others, as once, few, many or a class when expanded.

CDR3 DNA: TGTGCCAGCAGAGCCTGGTCGGGTCCCAAAGAGACCCAGTACTTC; CDR3 protein: CASRAWSGPKETQYF; clone size: -; V gene: TRBV6-5; D gene: -; J gene: TRBJ2-5
CDR3 DNA: TGTGCCAGCAGTGAACCAGGCAGAACTTCCTACGAGCAGTACTTC; CDR3 protein: CASSEPGRTSYEQYF; clone size: -; V gene: TRBV6-1; D gene: -; J gene: TRBJ2-7
CDR3 DNA: TGTGCCAGCTCATCTAGCGGGAGGGCCTACGAGCAGTACTTC; CDR3 protein: CASSSSGRAYEQYF; clone size: -; V gene: TRBV18; D gene: TRBD2; J gene: TRBJ2-7
CDR3 DNA: TGTGCCAGCAGTGGAGCGGGAGGTACCTACGAGCAGTACTTC; CDR3 protein: CASSGAGGTYEQYF; clone size: many; V gene: TRBV2; D gene: TRBD2; J gene: TRBJ2-7
CDR3 DNA: TGCAGTGCTCGTCGTAGCGGGAGTGGGATGGAGACCCAGTACTTC; CDR3 protein: CSARRSGSGMETQYF; clone size: medium-sized; V gene: TRBV20-1; D gene: TRBD2; J gene: TRBJ2-5
CDR3 DNA: TGCGCCAGCAGCCCAGGAGGAAGGCCCGGGGCTGAAGCTTTCTTT; CDR3 protein: CASSPGGRPGAEAFF; clone size: many; V gene: TRBV5-1; D gene: -; J gene: TRBJ1-1
CDR3 DNA: TGTGCCAGCAGTAGAGAGTTCGACAGCTATGGCTACACCTTC; CDR3 protein: CASSREFDSYGYTF; clone size: many; V gene: TRBV6-1; D gene: -; J gene: TRBJ1-2
CDR3 DNA: TGTGCCAGTAGTATCTGGGCGTCTAACACTGAAGCTTTCTTT; CDR3 protein: CASSIWASNTEAFF; clone size: many; V gene: TRBV19; D gene: -; J gene: TRBJ1-1
CDR3 DNA: TGTGCCAGCAGTTACGGTAGACATCACTCCTACGAGCAGTACTTC; CDR3 protein: CASSYGRHHSYEQYF; clone size: -; V gene: TRBV6-5; D gene: -; J gene: TRBJ2-7
CDR3 DNA: TGTGCCAGCTCACGAGCGAGGGCTAACTATGGCTACACCTTC; CDR3 protein: CASSRARANYGYTF; clone size: many; V gene: TRBV18; D gene: -; J gene: TRBJ1-2
CDR3 DNA: TGTGCCAGCAGAGACCCCGGGACTAGGAATGAGCAGTACTTC; CDR3 protein: CASRDPGTRNEQYF; clone size: many; V gene: TRBV6-1; D gene: TRBD2; J gene: TRBJ2-7
CDR3 DNA: TGTGCCAGCAGTTTCGTAGCGGGAAGGTTGGCCTACGAGCAGTACTTC; CDR3 protein: CASSFVAGRLAYEQYF; clone size: many; V gene: TRBV27; D gene: TRBD2; J gene: TRBJ2-7
CDR3 DNA: TGTGCCAGCAGTTTAGCGCTTCAGGCCTACGAGCAGTACTTC; CDR3 protein: CASSLALQAYEQYF; clone size: many; V gene: TRBV12-3/TRBV12-4; D gene: -; J gene: TRBJ2-7
CDR3 DNA: TGCAGCGTAGTCCAGGGTCAGACTGAAGCTTTCTTT; CDR3 protein: CSVVQGQTEAFF; clone size: many; V gene: TRBV29-1; D gene: -; J gene: TRBJ1-1
CDR3 DNA: TGCAGTGCTAGTGGCGGGACAGGGTCGGTGCCCCAGCATTTT; CDR3 protein: CSASGGTGSVPQHF; clone size: many; V gene: TRBV20-1; D gene: TRBD1; J gene: TRBJ1-5
CDR3 DNA: TGCAGTGCTAGAGATCTTCGGAACTCTGGGGCCAACGTCCTGACTTTC; CDR3 protein: CSARDLRNSGANVLTF; clone size: many; V gene: TRBV20-1; D gene: -; J gene: TRBJ2-6
CDR3 DNA: TGTGCCAGTTGCCAGAGGGGGCTGGATGCTTTCTTT; CDR3 protein: CASCQRGLDAFF; clone size: many; V gene: TRBV19; D gene: TRBD1; J gene: TRBJ1-1
CDR3 DNA: TGTGCCACCAGTGATTTTGGACGGGGAGGGGGTGAGACCCAGTACTTC; CDR3 protein: CATSDFGRGGGETQYF; clone size: many; V gene: TRBV24-1; D gene: -; J gene: TRBJ2-5
CDR3 DNA: TGCAGTGCTAGGGGCGCGGTTCGGACGGGCGGGGAGCTGTTTTTT; CDR3 protein: CSARGAVRTGGELFF; clone size: many; V gene: TRBV20-1; D gene: -; J gene: TRBJ2-2
CDR3 DNA: TGCGCCAGCAGCTCGGGACAGGGCTCTGAAGCTTTCTTT; CDR3 protein: CASSSGQGSEAFF; clone size: many; V gene: TRBV5-1; D gene: TRBD1; J gene: TRBJ1-1
CDR3 DNA: TGTGCCAGCGATTCGGGCCAGACCCAGTACTTC; CDR3 protein: CASDSGQTQYF; clone size: many; V gene: TRBV6-1; D gene: -; J gene: TRBJ2-5
CDR3 DNA: TGTGCCAGCCGCCCGACTAGAGGTAATGAGCAGTTCTTC; CDR3 protein: CASRPTRGNEQFF; clone size: -; V gene: TRBV6-1; D gene: -; J gene: TRBJ2-1
CDR3 DNA: TGTGCCAGCAGTTTCGTTTACGGCCGGACATTTCAGGGGGCGCCGGCACAGCCCCAGCATTTT; CDR3 protein: CASSFVYGRTFQGAPAQPQHF; clone size: many; V gene: TRBV28; D gene: TRBD1; J gene: TRBJ1-5
CDR3 DNA: TGTGCCTGGAGTTTGGGTCCCAATCAGCCCCAGCATTTT; CDR3 protein: CAWSLGPNQPQHF; clone size: -; V gene: TRBV30; D gene: -; J gene: TRBJ1-5
CDR3 DNA: TGTGCCAGCACCCCCGGGACACGGGGCGGGCCCCAGCATTTT; CDR3 protein: CASTPGTRGGPQHF; clone size: many; V gene: TRBV27; D gene: -; J gene: TRBJ1-5
CDR3 DNA: TGTGCCAGCAGTTACTCGTTCGCCTCGGGACAGGGGTCTTCACCCCTCCACTTT; CDR3 protein: CASSYSFASGQGSSPLHF; clone size: many; V gene: TRBV6-5; D gene: TRBD1; J gene: TRBJ1-6
CDR3 DNA: TGTGCCAGCAGCCAGAGACAGTACCAAGAGACCCAGTACTTC; CDR3 protein: CASSQRQYQETQYF; clone size: many; V gene: TRBV12-3/TRBV12-4; D gene: -; J gene: TRBJ2-5
CDR3 DNA: TGTGCCAGCAGCTGGGGGCTGACGTATGGCTACACCTTC; CDR3 protein: CASSWGLTYGYTF; clone size: once; V gene: TRBV7-9; D gene: -; J gene: TRBJ1-2
CDR3 DNA: TGTGCCACCTCAACAGGGGGCTACACTGAAGCTTTCTTT; CDR3 protein: CATSTGGYTEAFF; clone size: -; V gene: TRBV6-2/TRBV6-3; D gene: TRBD1; J gene: TRBJ1-1
CDR3 DNA: TGTGCCATCAGGAACGGGACCTCCCGGACTGAAGCTTTCTTT; CDR3 protein: CAIRNGTSRTEAFF; clone size: many; V gene: TRBV10-3; D gene: -; J gene: TRBJ1-1
CDR3 DNA: TGTGCCAGCAGTTACCCCGGGACAGAGAACACTGAAGCTTTCTTT; CDR3 protein: CASSYPGTENTEAFF; clone size: many; V gene: TRBV6-5; D gene: TRBD1; J gene: TRBJ1-1
CDR3 DNA: TGTGCCAGCAGCTTAGTTCGGGGGCTGAAAGAGACCCAGTACTTC; CDR3 protein: CASSLVRGLKETQYF; clone size: many; V gene: TRBV7-9; D gene: -; J gene: TRBJ2-5
CDR3 DNA: TGCGCCAGCAGCCAGGTCTCAGCTAACTATGGCTACACCTTC; CDR3 protein: CASSQVSANYGYTF; clone size: few; V gene: TRBV4-1; D gene: -; J gene: TRBJ1-2
CDR3 DNA: TGCGCCAGCAGCTTGGTGGACCTCGGTGAGACCCAGTACTTC; CDR3 protein: CASSLVDLGETQYF; clone size: many; V gene: TRBV5-1; D gene: -; J gene: TRBJ2-5
CDR3 DNA: TGCGCCAGCGGCCCAGGGGCTAACTATGGCTACACCTTC; CDR3 protein: CASGPGANYGYTF; clone size: many; V gene: TRBV5-1; D gene: -; J gene: TRBJ1-2
CDR3 DNA: TGTGCCAGCAGCCCGCAGTACACTGAAGCTTTCTTT; CDR3 protein: CASSPQYTEAFF; clone size: many; V gene: TRBV13; D gene: -; J gene: TRBJ1-1
CDR3 DNA: TGCGCCAGCAGAAGAAGCGGGGGGATCTACGAGCAGTACTTC; CDR3 protein: CASRRSGGIYEQYF; clone size: many; V gene: TRBV5-1; D gene: TRBD2; J gene: TRBJ2-7
CDR3 DNA: TGTGCCAGCAGCCAAGTCTGGGGCGAGCAGTACTTC; CDR3 protein: CASSQVWGEQYF; clone size: many; V gene: TRBV4-2; D gene: -; J gene: TRBJ2-7
CDR3 DNA: TGTGCCAGCAGGAGACAGGGTGTCGGCAAAAACATTCAGTACTTC; CDR3 protein: CASRRQGVGKNIQYF; clone size: many; V gene: TRBV2; D gene: TRBD1; J gene: TRBJ2-4
CDR3 DNA: TGCAGCGTTGAATACGGCGGGCGCGGAACCCAGTACTTC; CDR3 protein: CSVEYGGRGTQYF; clone size: -; V gene: TRBV29-1; D gene: -; J gene: TRBJ2-7
CDR3 DNA: TGTGCCAGCAGCCAAGGGTCTAACTCCGAGCAGTACTTC; CDR3 protein: CASSQGSNSEQYF; clone size: few; V gene: TRBV4-2; D gene: -; J gene: TRBJ2-7
CDR3 DNA: TGTGCCAGCACCGCCGGCAGTACCACTGAAGCTTTCTTT; CDR3 protein: CASTAGSTTEAFF; clone size: -; V gene: TRBV12-3/TRBV12-4; D gene: -; J gene: TRBJ1-1
CDR3 DNA: TGTGCCAGCAGTTCAGACAGGGGAATGCAGCCCCAGCATTTT; CDR3 protein: CASSSDRGMQPQHF; clone size: few; V gene: TRBV6-5; D gene: TRBD1; J gene: TRBJ1-5
CDR3 DNA: TGTGCCAGCAGCGTAGCGCTAGGTCAGAACAAGGACTATGGCTACACCTTC; CDR3 protein: CASSVALGQNKDYGYTF; clone size: many; V gene: TRBV9; D gene: -; J gene: TRBJ1-2
CDR3 DNA: TGTGCCAGCAGCCAAGACAGCTTCCCCTACGAGCAGTACTTC; CDR3 protein: CASSQDSFPYEQYF; clone size: many; V gene: TRBV3-1; D gene: -; J gene: TRBJ2-7
CDR3 DNA: TGCGCCAGCAGCCAAGTGTTGGGACCACTGAACACTGAAGCTTTCTTT; CDR3 protein: CASSQVLGPLNTEAFF; clone size: -; V gene: TRBV4-3; D gene: -; J gene: TRBJ1-1
CDR3 DNA: TGTGCCAGCAGTTCCCACCCATGGGGAGATACGCAGTATTTT; CDR3 protein: CASSSHPWGDTQYF; clone size: many; V gene: TRBV27; D gene: -; J gene: TRBJ2-3
CDR3 DNA: TGTGCCAGTAGTGCCTCCGGGACAGGGGGCTCCTACGAGCAGTACTTC; CDR3 protein: CASSASGTGGSYEQYF; clone size: many; V gene: TRBV19; D gene: TRBD1; J gene: TRBJ2-7
CDR3 DNA: TGTGCCAGCAGTTCCTTCGGAAGGAGGCCCCAGCATTTT; CDR3 protein: CASSSFGRRPQHF; clone size: many; V gene: TRBV28; D gene: -; J gene: TRBJ1-5